This is a list of T cell receptor beta chains from one sample in a study of blood T cells in healthy people across ages. MiXCR, run by TCRdb on the 5' RACE reads, gives a single entry per CDR3 protein. Of fewer than 2,000,000 distinct CDR3 sequences listed, 34% are singletons. The sequenced sample consisted of blood. Receptors were obtained from a woman in her 30s in good health. Each CDR3 is given with its conserved first and last residue. Fields, in order: J gene, V gene, clone size, D gene, CDR3 protein, CDR3 DNA. D genes are given only for firm matches. For some rows the clone size is stated as once, few or many, or as a class when expanded; others skip it.

TRBJ2-1	TRBV4-1	.	.	CASGQEGSSNEQFF	TGCGCCAGCGGCCAAGAAGGGAGCAGCAATGAGCAGTTCTTC
TRBJ1-2	TRBV5-1	few	.	CASSTGRTNYGYTF	TGCGCCAGCAGCACAGGGAGAACTAACTATGGCTACACCTTC
TRBJ2-5	TRBV27	.	TRBD1	CGSSPDRGRSETQYF	TGTGGCAGCAGTCCGGACAGGGGGCGGTCAGAGACCCAGTACTTC
TRBJ2-7	TRBV2	few	TRBD2	CASSESLAVSYEQYF	TGTGCCAGCAGTGAATCTCTAGCGGTATCCTACGAGCAGTACTTC
TRBJ2-1	TRBV7-9	.	.	CASSLAYAIYNEQFF	TGTGCCAGCAGCTTAGCGTACGCCATCTACAATGAGCAGTTCTTC
TRBJ2-1	TRBV6-5	.	.	CASSYSRGINEQFF	TGTGCCAGCAGTTACTCTAGGGGGATCAATGAGCAGTTCTTC
TRBJ2-7	TRBV12-3/TRBV12-4	.	.	CASSDRCYEQYF	TGTGCCAGCAGCGACAGGTGCTACGAGCAGTACTTC
TRBJ2-4	TRBV20-1	.	.	CSVMSAFYPGEQYF	TGCAGTGTGATGTCAGCATTCTACCCGGGAGAGCAGTACTTC
TRBJ2-5	TRBV12-3/TRBV12-4	.	.	CASSLVGSGTQYF	TGTGCCAGCAGCTTAGTGGGATCGGGGACCCAGTACTTC
TRBJ2-1	TRBV11-1	.	TRBD1	CASSLRGGQGANEQSF	TGTGCCAGCAGCCTGAGGGGGGGACAGGGGGCAAATGAGCAGTCCTTC
TRBJ2-1	TRBV7-9	.	.	CASSFASIHTDEQFF	TGTGCCAGCAGTTTTGCCTCTATTCATACCGATGAGCAGTTCTTC
TRBJ2-7	TRBV7-6	many	TRBD2	CASSPGTIDYEQYF	TGTGCCAGCAGCCCGGGGACTATCGACTACGAGCAGTACTTC
TRBJ2-7	TRBV27	few	.	CASSLLSTLSSYEQYF	TGTGCCAGCAGTTTACTAAGTACCTTGAGCTCCTACGAGCAGTACTTC
TRBJ1-6	TRBV20-1	.	.	CSAFDPNEAYNSPLHF	TGCAGTGCTTTTGACCCCAACGAGGCCTATAATTCACCCCTCCACTTT